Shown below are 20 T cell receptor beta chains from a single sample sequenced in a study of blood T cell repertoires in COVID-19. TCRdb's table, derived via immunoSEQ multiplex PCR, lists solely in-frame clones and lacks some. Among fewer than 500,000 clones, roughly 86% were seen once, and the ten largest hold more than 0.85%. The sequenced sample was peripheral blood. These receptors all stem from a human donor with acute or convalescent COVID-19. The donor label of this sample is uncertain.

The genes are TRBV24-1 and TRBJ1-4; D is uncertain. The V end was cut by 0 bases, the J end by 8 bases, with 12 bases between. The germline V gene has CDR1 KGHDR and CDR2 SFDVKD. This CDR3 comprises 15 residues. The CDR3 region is CATSDLWAPTEKLFF. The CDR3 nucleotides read TGTGCCACCAGTGATTTGTGGGCTCCAACCGAAAAACTGTTTTTT.

CDR3 bases: TGTGCCAGCAGAGTTATCGGGACAGGATCCTACGAGCAGTACTTC. Amino acids: CASRVIGTGSYEQYF. This chain joins TRBV27 and TRBJ2-7; 8 bases map to TRBD1. The J segment lost 1 base and the V segment lost 6 bases, leaving 8 bases of the junction unmatched. This CDR3 is built from 15 residues. Germline V CDR1 and CDR2: MNHEY, SMNVEV (reference sequence).

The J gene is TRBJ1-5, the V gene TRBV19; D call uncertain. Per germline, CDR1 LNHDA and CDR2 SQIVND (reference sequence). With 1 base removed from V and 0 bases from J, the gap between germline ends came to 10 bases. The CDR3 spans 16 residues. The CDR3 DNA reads TGTGCCAGTAGTATAGGAGCAGGCAATAGCAATCAGCCCCAGCATTTT. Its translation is CASSIGAGNSNQPQHF. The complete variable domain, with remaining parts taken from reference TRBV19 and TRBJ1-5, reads DGGITQSPKYLFRKEGQNVTLSCEQNLNHDAMYWYRQDPGQGLRLIYYSQIVNDFQKGDIAEGYSVSREKKESFPLTVTSAQKNPTAFYLCASSIGAGNSNQPQHFGDGTRLSIL.

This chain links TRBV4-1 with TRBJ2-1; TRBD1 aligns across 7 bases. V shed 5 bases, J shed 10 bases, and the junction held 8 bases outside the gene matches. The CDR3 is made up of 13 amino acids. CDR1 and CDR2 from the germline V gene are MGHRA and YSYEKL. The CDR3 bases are TGCGCCAGCAGCGGCCTGGACAGGCGAGAGCAGTTCTTC. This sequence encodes CASSGLDRREQFF.

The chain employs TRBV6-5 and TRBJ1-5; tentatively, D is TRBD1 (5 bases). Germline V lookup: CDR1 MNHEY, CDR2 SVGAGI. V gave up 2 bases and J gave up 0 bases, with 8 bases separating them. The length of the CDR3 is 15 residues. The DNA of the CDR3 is TGTGCCAGCAGTTACGGGGGGAGTAGCAATCAGCCCCAGCATTTT. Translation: CASSYGGSSNQPQHF.

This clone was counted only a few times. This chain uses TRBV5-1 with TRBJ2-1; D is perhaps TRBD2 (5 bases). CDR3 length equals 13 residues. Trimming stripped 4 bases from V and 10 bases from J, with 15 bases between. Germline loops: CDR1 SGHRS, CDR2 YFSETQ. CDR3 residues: CASSTQVSGEQFF. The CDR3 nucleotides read TGCGCCAGCAGCACCCAGGTGTCGGGGGAGCAGTTCTTC.

The CDR3 DNA reads as TGTGCCACCAGTGATTCCCGCCAGGGGGCGCGGGAAAAACTGTTTTTT. Amino acid sequence: CATSDSRQGAREKLFF. V usage is TRBV24-1 and J usage is TRBJ1-4; TRBD1 matches at 8 bases. CDR1 KGHDR and CDR2 SFDVKD come from the germline V gene. J was trimmed by 8 bases and V by 2 bases; bases with no gene match: 9. The CDR3 runs to 16 residues.

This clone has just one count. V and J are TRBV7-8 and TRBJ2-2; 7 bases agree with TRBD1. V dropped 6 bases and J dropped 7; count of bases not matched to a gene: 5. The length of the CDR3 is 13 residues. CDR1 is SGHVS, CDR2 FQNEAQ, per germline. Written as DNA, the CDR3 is TGTGCCAGCAGGAGACAGGGCGGCGGGGAGCTGTTTTTT. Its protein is CASRRQGGGELFF. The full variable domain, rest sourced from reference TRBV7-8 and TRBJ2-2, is GAGVSQSPRYKVAKRGQDVALRCDPISGHVSLFWYQQALGQGPEFLTYFQNEAQLDKSGLPSDRFFAERPEGSVSTLKIQRTQQEDSAVYLCASRRQGGGELFFGEGSRLTVL.

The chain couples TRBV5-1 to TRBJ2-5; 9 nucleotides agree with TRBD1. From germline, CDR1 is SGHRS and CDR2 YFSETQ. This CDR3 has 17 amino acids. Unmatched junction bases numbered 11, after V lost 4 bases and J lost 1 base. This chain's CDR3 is CASSPQTGGAPQETQYF. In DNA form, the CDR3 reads TGCGCCAGCAGCCCTCAGACAGGGGGTGCCCCCCAAGAGACCCAGTACTTC.

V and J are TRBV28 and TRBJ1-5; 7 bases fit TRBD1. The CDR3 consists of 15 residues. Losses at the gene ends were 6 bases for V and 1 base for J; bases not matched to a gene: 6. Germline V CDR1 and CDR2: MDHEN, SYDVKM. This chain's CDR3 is CASRPSTGSNQPQHF. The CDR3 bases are TGTGCCAGCAGGCCCTCGACAGGGAGCAATCAGCCCCAGCATTTT.

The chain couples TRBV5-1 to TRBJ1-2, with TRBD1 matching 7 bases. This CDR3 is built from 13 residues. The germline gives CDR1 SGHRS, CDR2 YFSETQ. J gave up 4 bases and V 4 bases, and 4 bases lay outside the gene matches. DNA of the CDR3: TGCGCCAGCAGCGCGGGACAGTCCTATGGCTACACCTTC. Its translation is CASSAGQSYGYTF.

For the CDR3, the DNA is TGTGCCAGCAGTTTTTGGGACTTAACTTACTTC. This codes for CASSFWDLTYF. The rearrangement joins TRBV28 to TRBJ2-7, with D perhaps TRBD2 (6 bases). This CDR3 region has 11 residues. Trimming took off 3 bases at V and 13 bases at J, with 13 bases between the two ends. Germline CDR1 reads MDHEN; CDR2 reads SYDVKM.

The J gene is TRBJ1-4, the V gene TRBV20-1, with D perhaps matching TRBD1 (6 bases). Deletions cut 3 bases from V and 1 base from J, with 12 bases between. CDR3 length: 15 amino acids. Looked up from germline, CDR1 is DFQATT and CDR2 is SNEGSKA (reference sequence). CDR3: CSASGGGGTNEKLFF. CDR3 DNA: TGCAGTGCTAGTGGAGGGGGGGGAACTAATGAAAAACTGTTTTTT.

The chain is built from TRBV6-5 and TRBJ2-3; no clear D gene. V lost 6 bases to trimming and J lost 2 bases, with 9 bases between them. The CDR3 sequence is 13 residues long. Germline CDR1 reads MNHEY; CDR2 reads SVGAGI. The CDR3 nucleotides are TGTGCCAGCAGGCAGACTTCCACAGATACGCAGTATTTT. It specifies CASRQTSTDTQYF.

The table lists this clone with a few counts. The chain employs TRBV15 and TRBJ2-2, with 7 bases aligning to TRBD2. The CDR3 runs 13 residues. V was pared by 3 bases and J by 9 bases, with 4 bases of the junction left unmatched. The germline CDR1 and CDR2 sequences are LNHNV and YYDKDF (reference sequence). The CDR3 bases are TGTGCCACCAGCAGGGGGACTAAGTGGGAGCTGTTTTTT. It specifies CATSRGTKWELFF.

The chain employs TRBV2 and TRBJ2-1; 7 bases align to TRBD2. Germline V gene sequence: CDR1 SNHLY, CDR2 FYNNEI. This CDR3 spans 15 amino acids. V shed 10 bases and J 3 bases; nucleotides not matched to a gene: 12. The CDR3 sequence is CATQEGPGGYNEQFF. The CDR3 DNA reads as TGTGCCACCCAGGAAGGTCCGGGGGGCTACAATGAGCAGTTCTTC.

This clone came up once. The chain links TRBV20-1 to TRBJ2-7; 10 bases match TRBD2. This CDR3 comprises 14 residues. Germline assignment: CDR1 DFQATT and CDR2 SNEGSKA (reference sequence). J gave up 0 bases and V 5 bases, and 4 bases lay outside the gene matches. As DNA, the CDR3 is TGCAGTGCTGGTGGACTAGCGGTCTCCTACGAGCAGTACTTC. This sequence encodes CSAGGLAVSYEQYF.

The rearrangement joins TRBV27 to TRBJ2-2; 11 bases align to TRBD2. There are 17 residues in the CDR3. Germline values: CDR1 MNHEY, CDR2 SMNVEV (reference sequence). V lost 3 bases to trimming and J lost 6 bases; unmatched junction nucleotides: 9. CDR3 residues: CASSFTSGGPGAGELFF. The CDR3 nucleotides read TGTGCCAGCAGTTTCACTAGCGGGGGCCCCGGAGCCGGGGAGCTGTTTTTT.

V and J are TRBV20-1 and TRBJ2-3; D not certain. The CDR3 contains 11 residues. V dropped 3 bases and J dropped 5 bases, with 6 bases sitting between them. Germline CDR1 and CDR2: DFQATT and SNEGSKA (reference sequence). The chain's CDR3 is CSASPVDTQYF. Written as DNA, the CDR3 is TGCAGTGCTAGCCCGGTAGATACGCAGTATTTT.

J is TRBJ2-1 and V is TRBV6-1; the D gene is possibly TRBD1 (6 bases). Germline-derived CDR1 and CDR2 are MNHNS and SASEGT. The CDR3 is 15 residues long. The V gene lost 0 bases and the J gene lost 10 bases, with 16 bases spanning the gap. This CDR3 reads CASSEALQGWEEQFF. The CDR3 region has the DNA TGTGCCAGCAGTGAAGCGCTACAGGGTTGGGAGGAGCAGTTCTTC.